Listed below are T cell receptor beta chains from one sample, sequenced in a study of T cell changes during pregnancy in multiple sclerosis. Here immunoSEQ multiplex PCR was the method, and the copy in TCRdb shows in-frame clones only, minus some. The data hold about 33,000 clones, with over 80% observed a single time. The sequenced sample was CD4+ T cells from peripheral blood mononuclear cells, obtained in the third trimester of pregnancy. The source is a female donor in good health, enrolled as a control in a pregnancy study. Each CDR3 is given with its conserved first and last residue. A D gene is named only where the DNA matches it firmly. Size values are once, few and many counts, or a class for expanded clones, and some rows have none.

v_gene	abundance	j_gene	d_gene	CDR3aa	CDR3nt
TRBV10-3	-	TRBJ2-7	TRBD2	CAAGLAGGPYEQYF	TGTGCCGCAGGACTAGCGGGAGGACCCTACGAGCAGTACTTC
TRBV4-1	-	TRBJ2-7	-	CASRHPGTYEQYF	TGCGCCTCGCGGCATCCGGGTACCTACGAGCAGTACTTC
TRBV6-1	-	TRBJ2-7	TRBD1	CAVLGTESSYEQYF	TGTGCCGTCCTGGGGACAGAGAGCTCCTACGAGCAGTACTTC
TRBV7-2	-	TRBJ2-3	-	CASSVQTSPSTDTQYF	TGTGCCAGCAGCGTTCAAACTAGCCCGAGCACAGATACGCAGTATTTT
TRBV7-2	-	TRBJ1-2	-	CASSLGLNYGYTF	TGTGCCAGCAGCCTGGGTCTTAACTATGGCTATACCTTC
TRBV12-1	-	TRBJ2-4	-	CASSTDRKVAKNIQYF	TGTGCCAGCAGCACTGACAGAAAAGTAGCCAAAAACATTCAGTACTTC
TRBV7-9	-	TRBJ1-1	-	CASSSGYAEAFF	TGTGCCAGCAGCTCAGGGTACGCTGAAGCTTTCTTT
TRBV4-3	-	TRBJ2-3	-	CASSPRAGTAKLTDTQYF	TGCGCCAGCAGCCCCCGGGCGGGGACAGCCAAACTCACAGATACGCAGTATTTT
TRBV7-3	once	TRBJ1-6	-	CASSLDSRSPLHF	TGTGCCAGCAGCTTAGACAGCCGGTCACCCCTCCACTTT
TRBV7-9	few	TRBJ2-7	-	CASSSLFELRDF	TGTGCCAGCAGCTCACTTTTCGAGTTGAGGGACTTC
TRBV11-2	few	TRBJ2-3	TRBD2	CASSSSGRGDTQYF	TGTGCCAGCAGCTCGAGCGGGAGGGGGGATACGCAGTATTTT
TRBV7-4	-	TRBJ2-6	-	CASSQSRANVLTF	TGTGCCAGCTCACAAAGTCGGGCCAACGTCCTGACTTTC
TRBV5-6	once	TRBJ2-3	TRBD2	CASSLPGLGTDTQYF	TGTGCCAGCAGTCTACCGGGACTAGGCACGGATACGCAGTATTTT
TRBV7-8	-	TRBJ2-3	-	CASSSLRGDTQYF	TGTGCCAGCAGCTCCCTAAGAGGCGATACGCAGTATTTT
TRBV18	-	TRBJ1-3	TRBD1	CASSPEAQGAYGNTIYF	TGTGCCAGCTCACCAGAGGCCCAGGGGGCATACGGAAACACCATATATTTT
TRBV4-1	-	TRBJ2-7	-	CASSSLDRRSSYEQYF	TGCGCCAGCAGCTCCCTCGACAGACGGAGCTCCTACGAGCAGTACTTC
TRBV7-2	-	TRBJ2-5	TRBD2	CASSPPGAGVFETQYF	TGTGCCAGCAGCCCCCCGGGAGCGGGAGTCTTTGAGACCCAGTACTTC
TRBV11-2	-	TRBJ2-2	-	CASSLDPGTGELFF	TGTGCCAGCAGCTTAGATCCAGGGACCGGGGAGCTGTTTTTT
TRBV6-1	-	TRBJ1-4	-	CASSDSRAREKLFF	TGTGCCAGCAGTGACAGCAGGGCTCGTGAAAAACTGTTTTTT
TRBV5-4	once	TRBJ2-7	TRBD2	CASSLQAGAAYEQYF	TGTGCCAGCAGCTTGCAGGCGGGAGCGGCCTACGAGCAGTACTTC
TRBV5-8	-	TRBJ2-2	TRBD1	CASSSDRGRSTMTGELFF	TGTGCCAGCAGCTCGGACAGGGGGCGATCGACGATGACCGGGGAGCTGTTTTTT
TRBV2	-	TRBJ2-7	-	CASNRQGGHEQYF	TGTGCCAGCAACAGACAGGGAGGCCACGAGCAGTACTTC
TRBV4-3	-	TRBJ2-6	-	CASSQDGHHSGANVLTF	TGCGCCAGCAGCCAAGATGGGCACCACTCTGGGGCCAACGTCCTGACTTTC
TRBV20-1	once	TRBJ2-5	-	CSAFGGTQYF	TGCAGTGCCTTCGGGGGGACCCAGTACTTC
TRBV6-6	-	TRBJ2-7	-	CASSPPEGPLRGF	TGTGCCAGCAGTCCGCCGGAAGGGCCCTTACGGGGCTTC
TRBV7-9	once	TRBJ2-2	TRBD1	CASSTYRGRNTGELFF	TGTGCCAGCAGCACGTACAGGGGACGGAACACCGGGGAGCTGTTTTTT
TRBV6-1	-	TRBJ2-7	-	CASSETSYEQYF	TGTGCCAGCAGTGAAACCAGCTACGAGCAGTACTTC
TRBV11-2	-	TRBJ1-1	-	CASSLAFRGRAEAFF	TGTGCCAGCAGCTTAGCTTTCAGGGGCAGGGCTGAAGCTTTCTTT
TRBV30	-	TRBJ1-5	-	CACDISNQPQHF	TGTGCCTGCGACATATCAAATCAGCCCCAGCATTTT
TRBV5-4	-	TRBJ2-5	-	CATRGETQYF	TGTGCCACCCGCGGAGAGACCCAGTACTTC
TRBV5-8	-	TRBJ2-3	TRBD2	CASSLGLGWLAAGTQYF	TGTGCCAGCAGCTTAGGGCTTGGGTGGCTAGCGGCAGGTACGCAGTATTTT
TRBV7-9	-	TRBJ1-1	TRBD1	CASSAWDRGNEAFF	TGTGCCAGCAGCGCCTGGGACAGGGGAAATGAAGCTTTCTTT
TRBV5-1	-	TRBJ2-7	TRBD2	CASSLGGRGHEQYF	TGCGCCAGCAGCTTGGGCGGGAGAGGCCACGAGCAGTACTTC